The entry below gives a single TCR beta chain sequence along with its context. Clones were read by immunoSEQ multiplex PCR, and TCRdb kept only the in-frame ones, dropping some. The sample holds under 95,000 clones, approximately 92% seen once. The source of the sample is a study of T cell changes during pregnancy in multiple sclerosis. The CDR3 loop spans 18 amino acids. Germline values: CDR1 SGHTA, CDR2 FQGNSA. J lost 8 bases, V lost 2 bases, and 20 bases had no gene match. The rearrangement joins TRBV7-2 to TRBJ2-5; 7 nucleotides match TRBD2. The sequence was obtained from a female donor with multiple sclerosis, enrolled in a pregnancy study. The sample consisted of peripheral blood, taken after pregnancy. The CDR3 sequence is CASSLLVWGGSLQGTQYF. The CDR3 nucleotides are TGTGCCAGCAGCTTATTGGTTTGGGGCGGGAGCCTCCAAGGAACCCAGTACTTC.